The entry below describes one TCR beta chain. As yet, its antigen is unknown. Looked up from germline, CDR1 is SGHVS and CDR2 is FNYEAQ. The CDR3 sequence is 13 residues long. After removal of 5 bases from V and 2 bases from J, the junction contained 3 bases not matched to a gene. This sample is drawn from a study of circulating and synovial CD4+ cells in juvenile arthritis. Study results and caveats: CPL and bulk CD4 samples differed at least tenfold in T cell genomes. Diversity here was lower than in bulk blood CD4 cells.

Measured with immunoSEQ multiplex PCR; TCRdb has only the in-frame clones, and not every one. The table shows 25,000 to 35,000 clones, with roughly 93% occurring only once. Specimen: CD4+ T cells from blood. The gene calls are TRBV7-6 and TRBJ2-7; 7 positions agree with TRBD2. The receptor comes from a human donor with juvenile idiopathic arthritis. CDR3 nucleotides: TGTGCCAGCAGCCAGAGCGGGGCCTACGAGCAGTACTTC. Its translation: CASSQSGAYEQYF.